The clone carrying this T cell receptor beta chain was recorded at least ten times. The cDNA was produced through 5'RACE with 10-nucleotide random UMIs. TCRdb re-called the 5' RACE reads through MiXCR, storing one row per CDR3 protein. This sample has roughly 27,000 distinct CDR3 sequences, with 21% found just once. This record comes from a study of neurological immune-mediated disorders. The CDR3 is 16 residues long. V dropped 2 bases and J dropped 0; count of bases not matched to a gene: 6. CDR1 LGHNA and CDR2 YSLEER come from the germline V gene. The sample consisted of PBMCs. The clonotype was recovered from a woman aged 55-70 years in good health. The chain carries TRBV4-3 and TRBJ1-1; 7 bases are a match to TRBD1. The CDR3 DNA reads TGCGCCAGCAGCCAAAAAAGCGGACAGGTGAACACTGAAGCTTTCTTT. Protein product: CASSQKSGQVNTEAFF.